These T cell receptor beta chains were read from a single sample in a study of T cell changes during pregnancy in multiple sclerosis. The method was immunoSEQ multiplex PCR; TCRdb's version includes in-frame clones alone and lacks a portion of them. The data show tens of thousands of clones, with around 92% seen just once and just under 2% held by the top ten. The starting material was peripheral blood, obtained in the third trimester of pregnancy. Receptor source: a female donor in good health, enrolled as a control in a pregnancy study. Each CDR3 is given with its conserved first and last residue. Fields, in order: clone size, J gene, V gene, D gene, CDR3 DNA, CDR3 protein. The D gene is left open where the match is weak. A row's size may be missing; if present it is once, few, many or a size class.

NA | TRBJ2-1 | TRBV4-3 | TRBD2 | TGCGCCAGCAGCCAACACCCCGAGGGACTAGCGGGAGGGGTTGAGCAGTTCTTC | CASSQHPEGLAGGVEQFF
NA | TRBJ1-1 | TRBV28 | TRBD1 | TGTGCCAGCGAAGGAGGGACAGGGGCCACTGAAGCTTTCTTT | CASEGGTGATEAFF
once | TRBJ2-1 | TRBV5-1 | TRBD1 | TGCGCCAGCAGCTGGGACAGAGATAGCTCCTACAATGAGCAGTTCTTC | CASSWDRDSSYNEQFF
once | TRBJ2-7 | TRBV6-5 | TRBD2 | TGTGCCAGCAGGATGGGACTAGCGGGAGTCTACGAGCAGTACTTC | CASRMGLAGVYEQYF
NA | TRBJ2-5 | TRBV14 | NA | TGTGCCAGCAGCCAAGATATATCGAGGGAGACCCAGTACTTC | CASSQDISRETQYF
NA | TRBJ2-7 | TRBV6-5 | NA | TGTGCCAGCAGCCCCAGGCGAACAGATCGCTACGAGCAGTACTTC | CASSPRRTDRYEQYF
NA | TRBJ2-1 | TRBV30 | NA | TGTGCCTGGAGGGGGCGCTACAATGAGCAGTTCTTC | CAWRGRYNEQFF
NA | TRBJ2-1 | TRBV19 | TRBD2 | TGTGCCAGTAGTTTCAGCGGGGGCTCCTACAATGAGCAGTTCTTC | CASSFSGGSYNEQFF
once | TRBJ2-3 | TRBV30 | TRBD2 | TGTGCCTGGAGTGTGAGGGTAGCGGGAACAGATACGCAGTATTTT | CAWSVRVAGTDTQYF
NA | TRBJ1-1 | TRBV27 | NA | TGTGCCAGCAGTTTACTAACGAACACTGAAGCTTTCTTT | CASSLLTNTEAFF
NA | TRBJ2-4 | TRBV10-3 | NA | TGTGCCATCAGTGAGTCGACTCCGGGGGCCAAAAACATTCAGTACTTC | CAISESTPGAKNIQYF
NA | TRBJ2-7 | TRBV5-4 | TRBD1 | TGTGCCAGCAGGACAGGGTCCGAGCAGTACTTC | CASRTGSEQYF
NA | TRBJ2-3 | TRBV15 | NA | TGTGCCACCAGCACCCAAACCAGGGATAGTTTAGATACGCAGTATTTT | CATSTQTRDSLDTQYF
NA | TRBJ2-7 | TRBV7-3 | NA | TGTGCCAGCAGCCCCGGACAGTTTGTCGGGTACGAGCAGTACTTC | CASSPGQFVGYEQYF
NA | TRBJ2-7 | TRBV7-9 | NA | TGTGCCAGCAGGGAGGACGTGTCCTACGAGCAGTACTTC | CASREDVSYEQYF
NA | TRBJ1-5 | TRBV6-6 | NA | TGTGCCACCCGACAGGACAATCAGCCCCAGCATTTT | CATRQDNQPQHF
NA | TRBJ2-7 | TRBV7-2 | NA | TGTGCCAGCAGCTTAGACTCGAATGTGGCCTACGAGCAGTACTTC | CASSLDSNVAYEQYF
NA | TRBJ2-5 | TRBV7-8 | NA | TGTGCCAGCAGCTTAGGGACAAACCAAGAGACCCAGTACTTC | CASSLGTNQETQYF
NA | TRBJ1-2 | TRBV19 | TRBD1 | TGTGCCAGGAGAAAAGGGACAGGGGGGGGTGGCTACACCTTC | CARRKGTGGGGYTF
NA | TRBJ1-2 | TRBV7-2 | TRBD1 | TGTGCCAGCAGCTTCGGGCAGGGGGCTGATGGCTACACCTTC | CASSFGQGADGYTF
NA | TRBJ2-1 | TRBV4-2 | NA | TGTGCCAGCAGCCCGGCGGCCGGGGGGCAGTTCTTC | CASSPAAGGQFF
NA | TRBJ2-1 | TRBV7-2 | NA | TGTGCCAGCAGCTTAGGACTAGGGAGCGATGAGCAGTTCTTC | CASSLGLGSDEQFF
NA | TRBJ2-1 | TRBV14 | TRBD2 | TGTGCCAGCAGCCAAGAGCGGGGGGTGAGTGAGCAGTTCTTC | CASSQERGVSEQFF
NA | TRBJ1-5 | TRBV6-5 | NA | TGTGCCAGTCGACAGTATAGCAATCAGCCCCAGCATTTT | CASRQYSNQPQHF
NA | TRBJ1-1 | TRBV30 | TRBD1 | TGTGCCTGGACAGGGGGCGTGTATGGTACTGAAGCTTTCTTT | CAWTGGVYGTEAFF
NA | TRBJ2-3 | TRBV19 | NA | TGTGCCAGTAGTCCCCTATTCTCTGCTAGCACAGATACGCAGTATTTT | CASSPLFSASTDTQYF
NA | TRBJ1-5 | TRBV4-3 | NA | TGCGCCAGCAGCCAAGAGAGGGTACCCCGCCAGCCCCAGCATTTT | CASSQERVPRQPQHF
NA | TRBJ2-5 | TRBV4-2 | TRBD2 | TGTGCCAGCAGCCGAAGACTAGCGGGGGAGGGGGAGACCCAGTACTTC | CASSRRLAGEGETQYF
NA | TRBJ1-5 | TRBV7-9 | TRBD1 | TGTGCCAGCAGCCCCGACAGGGTCGATGATCAGCCCCAGCATTTT | CASSPDRVDDQPQHF
few | TRBJ2-7 | TRBV11-2 | TRBD1 | TGTGCCAGCCAGCAGGACAGGGGGTTCAACGAGCAGTACTTC | CASQQDRGFNEQYF
few | TRBJ2-5 | TRBV6-1 | NA | TGTGCCAGCAGCTCGATGACAGTTCAGGAGACCCAGTACTTC | CASSSMTVQETQYF
NA | TRBJ1-1 | TRBV10-3 | TRBD1 | TGTGCCATCAGTCCGACAGGGATGAACACTGAAGCTTTCTTT | CAISPTGMNTEAFF
NA | TRBJ1-5 | TRBV6-5 | TRBD1 | TGTGCCAGCAGTCAAACTTCGACAGGGCGTCAGCCCCAGCATTTT | CASSQTSTGRQPQHF
NA | TRBJ2-7 | TRBV27 | NA | TGTGCCAGCAGTTTTTCACAGGGTGGCTACGAGCAGTACTTC | CASSFSQGGYEQYF
NA | TRBJ1-1 | TRBV6-5 | NA | TGTGCCAGCGGCGGGGCGGACTTCGGGGGGACTGAAGCTTTCTTT | CASGGADFGGTEAFF
NA | TRBJ2-2 | TRBV5-4 | TRBD2 | TGTGCCAGCAACCCCCGTAGCGGGAGCGTAACCGGGGAGCTGTTTTTT | CASNPRSGSVTGELFF
NA | TRBJ2-1 | TRBV29-1 | NA | TGCAGCGTTTTCGCATTAGGCGGGGTGTACAATGAGCAGTTCTTC | CSVFALGGVYNEQFF
NA | TRBJ2-1 | TRBV21-1 | NA | TGTGCCAGCAGCAAAGGGAATAAGGAGTACAATGAGCAGTTCTTC | CASSKGNKEYNEQFF
NA | TRBJ1-2 | TRBV5-1 | NA | TGCGCCAGCAGCTTGGAGTTGACAGACTATGGCTACACCTTC | CASSLELTDYGYTF
NA | TRBJ2-7 | TRBV2 | TRBD1 | TGTGCCAGCAGTGAATATGGTACAGGGGTGTCCTACGAGCAGTACTTC | CASSEYGTGVSYEQYF
NA | TRBJ1-1 | TRBV27 | NA | TGTGCCAGCAGTTTCCGGGTGAACACTGAAGCTTTCTTT | CASSFRVNTEAFF
NA | TRBJ2-3 | TRBV29-1 | TRBD2 | TGCAGCGTTGGAGGGCTAGCGGGAGGAGATACGCAGTATTTT | CSVGGLAGGDTQYF
NA | TRBJ2-3 | TRBV6-6 | NA | TGTGCCCGCCCCGATGGTCGGGGACACACAGATACGCAGTATTTT | CARPDGRGHTDTQYF
NA | TRBJ2-1 | TRBV2 | TRBD1 | TGTGCCAGCAGATCAGGGGGCGATGAGCAGTTCTTC | CASRSGGDEQFF